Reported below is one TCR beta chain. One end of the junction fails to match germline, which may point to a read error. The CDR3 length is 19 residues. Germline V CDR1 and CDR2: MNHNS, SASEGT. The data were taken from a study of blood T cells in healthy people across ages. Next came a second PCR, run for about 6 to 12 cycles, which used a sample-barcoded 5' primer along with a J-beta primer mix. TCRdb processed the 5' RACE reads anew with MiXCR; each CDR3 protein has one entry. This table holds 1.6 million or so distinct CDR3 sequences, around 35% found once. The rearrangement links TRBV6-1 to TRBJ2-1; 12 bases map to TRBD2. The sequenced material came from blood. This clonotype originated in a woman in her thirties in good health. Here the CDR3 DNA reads TGTGCCAGCAGTCAGAGGGGACTAGCGGGTGATATCTCCTGCAATGAGCAGTTCTTC. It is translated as CASSQRGLAGDISCNEQFF.